The 17 T cell receptor beta chains below all came from one sample that was sequenced in a study of T cell responses to AZD1222 COVID-19 vaccine. This table comes from immunoSEQ multiplex PCR, and its TCRdb copy is limited to in-frame clones, with some not included. The sample shows some 96,000 clones, just under 90% of them seen only once. Specimen: peripheral blood, collected on day 0 of AZD1222 vaccination. Receptors were obtained from an adult in good health.

The CDR3 reads CASTQTGPGEQFF. The CDR3 DNA reads as TGTGCCAGTACCCAGACAGGTCCCGGTGAGCAGTTCTTC. V and J are TRBV19 and TRBJ2-1; D is possibly TRBD1 (6 bases). Germline values: CDR1 LNHDA, CDR2 SQIVND (reference sequence). The CDR3 has 13 residues. Trimming took off 7 bases at V and 9 bases at J, with 16 bases between the two ends.

The chain combines TRBV15 with TRBJ2-7; a weak D match, TRBD1 (5 bases). The ends were cut back, 0 bases at V and 5 bases at J, with 20 bases in the middle. CDR3 length: 17 residues. CDR1 and CDR2 (germline): LNHNV, YYDKDF (reference sequence). This chain's CDR3 is CATSRDRSGHLPHEQYF. Here the CDR3 DNA reads TGTGCCACCAGCAGAGATCGCTCTGGACACCTCCCCCACGAGCAGTACTTC.

V is TRBV5-6 and J is TRBJ1-2; 8 bases align to TRBD1. Germline CDR1 and CDR2: SGHDT and YYEEEE. The CDR3 has 15 amino acids. Trimming at V came to 0 bases and at J to 8 bases, leaving 9 bases not matched to a gene. The CDR3 protein is CASSLVGRGREGYTF. CDR3 sequence (DNA): TGTGCCAGCAGCTTGGTTGGCAGGGGGCGAGAAGGCTACACCTTC.

This clone is a singleton in its sample. The chain links TRBV28 to TRBJ1-2; D is unresolved. The CDR3 runs 12 residues. The germline V and J ends were trimmed by 8 bases and 1 base, with 8 bases remaining between them. Looked up from germline, CDR1 is MDHEN and CDR2 is SYDVKM. The CDR3 nucleotides are TGTGCCAGCGGCGGGGTTAACTATGGCTACACCTTC. Translation gives CASGGVNYGYTF.

This rearrangement joins TRBV18 to TRBJ2-7; D is tentatively TRBD1 or TRBD2 (6 bases each). This CDR3 is 14 amino acids long. Per germline, CDR1 KGHSH and CDR2 LQKENI. Trimming took 6 bases from V and 5 from J, leaving 17 bases between them. The CDR3 is CASSLSGAKNEQYF. The CDR3 DNA reads as TGTGCCAGCTCCCTATCGGGGGCTAAGAACGAGCAGTACTTC.

The chain joins TRBV14 to TRBJ2-3; D not resolved. The germline V gene encodes CDR1 SGHDN and CDR2 FVKESK. The CDR3 is 12 amino acids. Trimming took 1 base from V and 5 from J, leaving 4 bases between them. CDR3 sequence (DNA): TGTGCCAGCAGCCAAGGTGGAGATACGCAGTATTTT. This translates into CASSQGGDTQYF.

V and J are TRBV2 and TRBJ1-6, with TRBD1 as a possible D gene (5 bases). The CDR3 totals 15 residues. Germline lookup yields CDR1 SNHLY and CDR2 FYNNEI. Trimming took off 3 bases at V and 8 bases at J, with 14 bases between the two ends. The chain's CDR3 is CASSDVGVGDSPLHF. In nucleotides, the CDR3 is TGTGCCAGCAGTGATGTAGGGGTCGGGGATTCACCCCTCCACTTT. Variable domain in full (rest from reference TRBV2 and TRBJ1-6): EPEVTQTPSHQVTQMGQEVILRCVPISNHLYFYWYRQILGQKVEFLVSFYNNEISEKSEIFDDQFSVERPDGSNFTLKIRSTKLEDSAMYFCASSDVGVGDSPLHFGNGTRLTVT.

The chain links TRBV10-3 to TRBJ2-2, with D perhaps assigned TRBD1 or TRBD2 (6 bases each). Germline values: CDR1 ENHRY, CDR2 SYGVKD. The CDR3 totals 15 residues. Trimming removed 6 bases at V and 10 bases at J, with 21 bases between. The CDR3 loop reads CAIRGGTARSTELFF. CDR3 DNA: TGTGCCATCAGAGGGGGGACTGCCCGAAGTACGGAGCTGTTTTTT.

This chain connects TRBV6-5 to TRBJ2-7; D not resolved. Trimming pared 8 bases from V and 7 bases from J, leaving 15 bases between. Germline assignment: CDR1 MNHEY and CDR2 SVGAGI. The CDR3 extends over 12 amino acids. CDR3 in amino acids: CASESPPGEQYF. CDR3 DNA sequence: TGTGCCAGCGAAAGCCCTCCGGGTGAGCAGTACTTC.

The chain combines TRBV27 with TRBJ2-1; TRBD2 agrees at 10 bases. This CDR3 has 17 residues. Germline CDR1 reads MNHEY; CDR2 reads SMNVEV (reference sequence). The V segment lost 5 bases and the J segment 6 bases; nucleotides outside the gene matches: 13. The CDR3 DNA reads as TGTGCCAGCAGTCCTCTCCTAGCGGGAGTAGGAGGCAATGAGCAGTTCTTC. It is translated as CASSPLLAGVGGNEQFF.

The chain links TRBV5-4 to TRBJ2-3; D unresolved. The CDR3 has 16 amino acids. V dropped 2 bases and J dropped 0 bases, with 13 bases sitting between them. Germline V gene lookup returns CDR1 SGHNT and CDR2 YYREEE (reference sequence). The CDR3 DNA follows: TGTGCCAGCAGCTTAACCGCCGCCCGCAGCACAGATACGCAGTATTTT. Its translation: CASSLTAARSTDTQYF.

The chain combines TRBV14 with TRBJ2-7, with 9 positions matching TRBD1. Germline CDR1 and CDR2: SGHDN and FVKESK. The CDR3 has 14 residues. With V trimmed by 5 bases and J by 7 bases, 9 bases remained unmatched. This CDR3 is CASSYTGTGREQYF. DNA of the CDR3: TGTGCCAGCAGCTACACCGGGACAGGGAGGGAGCAGTACTTC.

This chain uses TRBV18 with TRBJ2-3; D is perhaps TRBD1 or TRBD2 (5 bases each). CDR1 and CDR2 (germline): KGHSH, LQKENI. There are 16 residues in the CDR3. The V gene lost 0 bases and the J gene lost 6 bases, with 16 bases spanning the gap. The CDR3 loop is CASSPPMRGGYDTQYF. The CDR3 region has the DNA TGTGCCAGCTCACCACCGATGAGGGGCGGGTACGATACGCAGTATTTT.

The V call is TRBV19, the J call TRBJ2-4; D remains ambiguous. The ends were cut back, 5 bases at V and 2 bases at J, with 7 bases in the middle. Per the germline V gene, CDR1 is LNHDA and CDR2 is SQIVND (reference sequence). This CDR3 is 13 amino acids long. DNA of the CDR3: TGTGCCAGTAGTGGCGTATCCAAAAACATTCAGTACTTC. This gives the protein CASSGVSKNIQYF.

The V call is TRBV5-1, the J call TRBJ1-1; D is ambiguous. CDR1 is SGHRS, CDR2 YFSETQ, per germline. V shed 1 base and J shed 11 bases, with 15 bases lying between them. The length of the CDR3 is 13 residues. Here the CDR3 reads CASSLSGMSTAFF. DNA for the CDR3: TGCGCCAGCAGCTTGAGTGGGATGTCCACCGCTTTCTTT. Combining the CDR3 with reference TRBV5-1 and TRBJ1-1 gives the whole variable domain KAGVTQTPRYLIKTRGQQVTLSCSPISGHRSVSWYQQTPGQGLQFLFEYFSETQRNKGNFPGRFSGRQFSNSRSEMNVSTLELGDSALYLCASSLSGMSTAFFGQGTRLTVV.

CDR3 protein: CASSSRQAEAFF. The CDR3, as DNA: TGTGCCAGCAGCTCCAGACAGGCTGAAGCTTTCTTT. The V and J genes are TRBV7-2 and TRBJ1-1; weak D call: TRBD1 (6 bases). V lost 4 bases and J 6 bases, leaving 9 bases between the germline ends. CDR3 size: 12 residues. Per the germline V gene, CDR1 is SGHTA and CDR2 is FQGNSA.

The chain has TRBV2 and TRBJ2-7, with D perhaps matching TRBD2 (6 bases). Trimming pared 6 bases from V and 5 bases from J, leaving 11 bases between. Germline CDR1 is SNHLY and CDR2 is FYNNEI. This CDR3 has 12 amino acids. The CDR3 DNA reads TGTGCCAGCAGCGGGGACTCGGACGAGCAGTACTTC. Encoded protein: CASSGDSDEQYF.